The T cell receptor (beta chain) under discussion was sequenced for a study of blood T cell repertoires in COVID-19. Study summary: Samples taken during acute and convalescent COVID-19 were collected in the United States, Italy and Spain. Sample material is recorded as cDNA or gDNA derived from T cells, B-cell-depleted T cells, or PBMCs.

Germline V gene lookup returns CDR1 SGHDT and CDR2 YYEEEE. The CDR3 spans 14 residues. With 4 bases clipped from V and 5 bases from J, the junction kept 7 bases outside the gene matches. As processed by the authors: By means of reference gene primer amplification, nucleated cell counts were estimated. Assay: immunoSEQ multiplex PCR; the TCRdb copy retains only in-frame clones and omits some. V, J and clone size reflect that table, while D and trimming were determined from the DNA. Of 270,000 or so clones detected, approximately 92% appear once; the ten largest clones hold 3.5% to 5%. This clonotype was obtained from a woman aged 40 to 55 who had recovered from COVID-19. Sequencing input: peripheral blood. This sequence joins TRBV5-6 and TRBJ1-1; 8 nucleotides align to TRBD1. The CDR3 region is CASSMDRVRTEAFF. The DNA for the CDR3 is TGTGCCAGCAGCATGGACAGGGTAAGGACTGAAGCTTTCTTT.